This T cell receptor (beta chain) was sequenced for a study of T-cell memory formation after mild COVID-19. Overall study context: Among the donors, TCR clusters were largely specific to each donor. Study-wide results and limits: The CD4+ clones that contracted clustered mainly within CM and EM, and the CD8+ clones concentrated in EMRA. The authors did not confirm SARS-CoV-2 specificity of second-wave clones peaking day 37.

TCRdb re-analysed the 5' RACE reads in MiXCR, keeping a single row per CDR3 protein. The sample has hundreds of thousands of distinct CDR3 sequences, roughly a sixth seen once. This clonotype was observed a handful of times. Its target is unknown. This CDR3 is built from 14 residues. CDR1 and CDR2 (germline): SQVTM, ANQGSEA. V lost 4 bases and J 1 base, leaving 8 bases between the germline ends. The V gene is TRBV29-1, the J gene TRBJ2-6, with D unclear. The sequencing sample was made of PBMCs or a T cell subset sorted from them (not recorded which). The TCR comes from a man aged 18 to 35 who had mild COVID-19 (a few samples of this study predate the infection). Cell type and time point are not known. The CDR3 here is CSVVWGSGANVLTF. CDR3 nucleotide sequence: TGCAGCGTTGTGTGGGGATCTGGGGCCAACGTCCTGACTTTC. Using reference TRBV29-1 and TRBJ2-6 for the parts outside the CDR3, the full variable domain is SAVISQKPSRDICQRGTSLTIQCQVDSQVTMMFWYRQQPGQSLTLIATANQGSEATYESGFVIDKFPISRPNLTFSTLTVSNMSPEDSSIYLCSVVWGSGANVLTFGAGSRLTVL.